These T cell receptor beta chains were read from a single sample in a study of regulatory T cells in long-lasting Graves disease. TCRdb fed the multiplex PCR reads into MiXCR, producing one record per CDR3 protein. The top ten clones hold approximately 60% of a sample with roughly 300,000 distinct CDR3 sequences, 20% to 25% of them seen once. Sequencing was performed on peripheral blood mononuclear cells (PBMCs), taken when the disease was refractory, from a patient treated with antithyroid drugs. Source of these receptors: a female donor with Graves disease. The CDR3 runs from the conserved cysteine through the conserved F or W. Each record gives: J gene, D gene, V gene, CDR3 length, clone size, CDR3 DNA, CDR3 protein. D genes are given only for firm matches. The size entry is marked missing in some rows and otherwise reads once, few, many or a size class.

TRBJ2-7	NA	TRBV2	15	few	TGTGCCAGCAGTCCGGCGGTAGCGAGCACCTACGAGCAGTACTTC	CASSPAVASTYEQYF
TRBJ1-5	NA	TRBV2	15	many	TGTGCCAGCAGTGACCCGCGGGGGGTCGGTCAGCCCCAGCATTTT	CASSDPRGVGQPQHF
TRBJ2-5	NA	TRBV20-1	16	few	TGCAGTGCTAGAGCCGCAACGGCGGGGTACCAAGAGACCCAGTACTTC	CSARAATAGYQETQYF
TRBJ2-7	NA	TRBV4-1	14	few	TGCGCCAGCAGCCAAAAACAGTCGACCTACGAGCAGTACTTC	CASSQKQSTYEQYF
TRBJ2-2	NA	TRBV29-1	15	NA	TGCAGCGTTGAGCAGGCGGTATCGAACACCGGGGAGCTGTTTTTT	CSVEQAVSNTGELFF
TRBJ1-5	TRBD1	TRBV28	15	few	TGTGCCAGCAGTGGAAACCCAGGGGGTAATCAGCCCCAGCATTTT	CASSGNPGGNQPQHF
TRBJ2-7	TRBD1	TRBV18	15	many	TGTGCCAGCTCACCTCGCGAGGGGGCTATCTACGAGCAGTACTTC	CASSPREGAIYEQYF
TRBJ2-2	NA	TRBV5-1	15	NA	TGCGCCAGCAGCGCGGACGGCCTGAACACCGGGGAGCTGTTTTTT	CASSADGLNTGELFF
TRBJ2-6	NA	TRBV25-1	18	NA	TGTGCCAGCAGTGTCAACCAGGGTACCAGCTCTGGGGCCAACGTCCTGACTTTC	CASSVNQGTSSGANVLTF
TRBJ2-1	TRBD2	TRBV6-5	14	NA	TGTGCCAGCAGTTACGAGACTAGCGGAAATGAGCAGTTCTTC	CASSYETSGNEQFF
TRBJ2-2	NA	TRBV6-1	15	NA	TGTGCCAGCAGGAGACAGGAGCCGAACACCGGGGAGCTGTTTTTT	CASRRQEPNTGELFF
TRBJ2-2	TRBD2	TRBV28	15	many	TGTGCCAGCAGTTTCGGACTAGCGGCCACCGGGGAGCTGTTTTTT	CASSFGLAATGELFF
TRBJ2-7	NA	TRBV19	14	NA	TGTGCCAGTGCGGTGGGGGAAGTGGGCCACGAGCAGTACTTC	CASAVGEVGHEQYF
TRBJ2-7	NA	TRBV7-9	14	many	TGTGCCAGCAGCTTACCTTCGGGTAGCTACGAGCAGTACTTC	CASSLPSGSYEQYF
TRBJ2-6	TRBD1	TRBV7-2	16	NA	TGTGCCAGCAGCCAAGAGACAGGGGTCGGGGCCAACGTCCTGACTTTC	CASSQETGVGANVLTF
TRBJ1-1	NA	TRBV27	14	many	TGTGCCAGCAGTCCGGGAGGGGGTGGCGCTGAAGCTTTCTTT	CASSPGGGGAEAFF
TRBJ2-7	NA	TRBV13	15	NA	TGTGCCAGCAGTTTTAGAGGGCAGGGGTTCTACGAGCAGTACTTC	CASSFRGQGFYEQYF
TRBJ2-1	TRBD1	TRBV3-1	15	NA	TGTGCCAGCAGCCAACCGGGACAGGGGGCCTATGAGCAGTTCTTC	CASSQPGQGAYEQFF
TRBJ1-1	NA	TRBV7-9	14	NA	TGTGCCAGCAGCTTAGGAGGATCGGACACTGAAGCTTTCTTT	CASSLGGSDTEAFF
TRBJ2-5	TRBD2	TRBV7-2	13	many	TGTGCCAGCAGCTTAGCGCGGGGGGAGACCCAGTACTTC	CASSLARGETQYF
TRBJ2-7	TRBD1	TRBV18	18	once	TGTGCCAGCTCACCATCTCCCGGGACAGGTCCAAGCTCCTACGAGCAGTACTTC	CASSPSPGTGPSSYEQYF
TRBJ2-5	TRBD2	TRBV28	18	many	TGTGCCAGCAGTTTCATCTTGGGACTAGCGGGAGGAGGCGAGACCCAGTACTTC	CASSFILGLAGGGETQYF
TRBJ2-7	NA	TRBV3-1	15	NA	TGTGCCAGCAGCCAAGGGCTCAGGTTTTCCTACGAGCAGTACTTC	CASSQGLRFSYEQYF
TRBJ2-1	TRBD2	TRBV2	16	many	TGTGCCAGCAGACCTTCCCTAGCGGCCAGCTACAATGAGCAGTTCTTC	CASRPSLAASYNEQFF
TRBJ2-2	TRBD2	TRBV5-1	13	NA	TGCGCCAGCAGCACGGGGGGCACCGGGGAGCTGTTTTTT	CASSTGGTGELFF
TRBJ1-2	TRBD1	TRBV9	13	NA	TGTGCCAGCAGCGGGGGACAGGCCTATGGCTACACCTTC	CASSGGQAYGYTF
TRBJ2-1	NA	TRBV3-1	15	NA	TGTGCCAGCAGCCCAGGACTTTTCAGCTACAATGAGCAGTTCTTC	CASSPGLFSYNEQFF
TRBJ1-4	NA	TRBV28	18	few	TGTGCCAGCAGTTCTATCCTAGCGGTGGAGATGACTAATGAAAAACTGTTTTTT	CASSSILAVEMTNEKLFF
TRBJ1-1	NA	TRBV9	14	NA	TGTGCCAGCAGCTCTTCCGGAACTAACACTGAAGCTTTCTTT	CASSSSGTNTEAFF
TRBJ2-7	TRBD2	TRBV28	16	many	TGTGCCAGCAGTATAAGGACTAGCGGGGGCCTCTACGAGCAGTACTTC	CASSIRTSGGLYEQYF
TRBJ1-2	NA	TRBV28	15	many	TGTGCCAGCAGTTCACCCGGCTTCCTAAACTATGGCTACACCTTC	CASSSPGFLNYGYTF
TRBJ2-7	TRBD1	TRBV28	15	few	TGTGCCAGCACCGGTCATCCGGGACAGGGTACCGAGCAGTACTTC	CASTGHPGQGTEQYF
TRBJ2-2	TRBD2	TRBV7-9	17	few	TGTGCCAGCAGCTTACTTTCTAGAGCGGGAGACACCGGGGAGCTGTTTTTT	CASSLLSRAGDTGELFF
TRBJ2-7	NA	TRBV2	11	many	TGTGCCAGCACCATCTCCTACGAGCAGTACTTC	CASTISYEQYF
TRBJ1-1	NA	TRBV5-1	16	many	TGCGCCAGCTCGTTGTCCTGGGGGTCTGCGAACACTGAAGCTTTCTTT	CASSLSWGSANTEAFF
TRBJ2-7	NA	TRBV27	14	few	TGTGCCAGCAGTCCCTGGGACTCCTCCTACGAGCAGTACTTC	CASSPWDSSYEQYF
TRBJ1-4	TRBD1	TRBV9	15	NA	TGTGCCAGCAGCGTCGGGACAGGGGGCTTGGAAAAACTGTTTTTT	CASSVGTGGLEKLFF
TRBJ1-1	TRBD1	TRBV5-1	16	few	TGCGCCAGCAGCTCGAGGGAGACAGGGCCGAACACTGAAGCTTTCTTT	CASSSRETGPNTEAFF
TRBJ2-7	NA	TRBV7-2	18	few	TGTGCCAGCAGCCTGACTTCAGGTTTGCGACTCCCGGTCGGCGAGCAGTACTTC	CASSLTSGLRLPVGEQYF
TRBJ1-1	NA	TRBV28	11	NA	TGTGCCAGCAGTTTAACCACTGAAGCTTTCTTT	CASSLTTEAFF
TRBJ1-2	TRBD1	TRBV6-1	13	NA	TGTGCCAGCAGTGTGACAGGGGTCTATGGCTACACCTTC	CASSVTGVYGYTF
TRBJ1-1	NA	TRBV2	14	many	TGTGCCAGCAGTGAACTTTGGCAGAACACTGAAGCTTTCTTT	CASSELWQNTEAFF
TRBJ2-5	NA	TRBV19	13	NA	TGTGCCAGTAGCGGGCTTCGTCAAGAGACCCAGTACTTC	CASSGLRQETQYF
TRBJ1-1	NA	TRBV10-1	14	many	TGCGCCAGCAGTGAGTCCACTATCAGGGCCGAAGCTTTCTTT	CASSESTIRAEAFF
TRBJ1-2	NA	TRBV28	14	few	TGTGCCAGCAGTTTATTCTGGAGTAACTATGGCTACACCTTC	CASSLFWSNYGYTF
TRBJ2-7	TRBD2	TRBV2	14	many	TGTGCCAGCAGCGGGGTTAGCGGGCAATACGAGCAGTACTTC	CASSGVSGQYEQYF
TRBJ2-5	TRBD2	TRBV11-1	15	many	TGTGCCAGCAGCTTGGGAGCGGGAGAAGTCGAGACCCAGTACTTC	CASSLGAGEVETQYF
TRBJ2-3	NA	TRBV7-9	15	NA	TGTGCCAGCAGCTTAACTACGTCTAGCACAGATACGCAGTATTTT	CASSLTTSSTDTQYF
TRBJ2-2	TRBD2	TRBV9	16	NA	TGTGCCAGCAGCAACCCCGGGGGGACTTTCACCGGGGAGCTGTTTTTT	CASSNPGGTFTGELFF
TRBJ1-1	NA	TRBV5-1	15	many	TGCGCCAGCAGACAGACGGGGGCGTTGGAGAATGAAGCTTTCTTT	CASRQTGALENEAFF